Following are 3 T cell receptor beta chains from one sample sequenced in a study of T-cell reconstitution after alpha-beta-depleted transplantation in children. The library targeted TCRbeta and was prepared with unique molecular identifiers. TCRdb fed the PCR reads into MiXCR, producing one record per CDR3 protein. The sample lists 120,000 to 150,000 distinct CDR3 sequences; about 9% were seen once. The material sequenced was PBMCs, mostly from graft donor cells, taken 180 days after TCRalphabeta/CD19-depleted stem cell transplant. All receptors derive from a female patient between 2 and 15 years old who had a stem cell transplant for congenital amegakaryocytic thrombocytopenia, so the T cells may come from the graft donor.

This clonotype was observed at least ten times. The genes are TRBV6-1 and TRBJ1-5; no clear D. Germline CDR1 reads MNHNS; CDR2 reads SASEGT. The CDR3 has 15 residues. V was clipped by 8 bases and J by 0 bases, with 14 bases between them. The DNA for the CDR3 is TGTGCCAGCGCCCCTCAGAGGGATAGCAATCAGCCCCAGCATTTT. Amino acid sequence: CASAPQRDSNQPQHF.

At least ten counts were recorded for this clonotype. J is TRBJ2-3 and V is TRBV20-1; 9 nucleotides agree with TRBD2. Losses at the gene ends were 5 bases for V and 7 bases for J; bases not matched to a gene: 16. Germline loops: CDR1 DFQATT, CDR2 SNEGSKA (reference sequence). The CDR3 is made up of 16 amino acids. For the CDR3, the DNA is TGCAGTGCTCCGCACGTGACTAGCGGATGGGGAAATACGCAGTATTTT. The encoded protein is CSAPHVTSGWGNTQYF.

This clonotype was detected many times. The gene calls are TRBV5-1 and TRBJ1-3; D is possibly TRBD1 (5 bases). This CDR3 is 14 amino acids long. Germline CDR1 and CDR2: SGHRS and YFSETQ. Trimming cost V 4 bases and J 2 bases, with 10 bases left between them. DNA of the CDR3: TGCGCCAGCAGCCCGGGGACTACTGGAAACACCATATATTTT. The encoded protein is CASSPGTTGNTIYF.